The 10 T cell receptor beta chains listed next were all sequenced from one sample in a study of shared clonotypes between healthy human individuals. CD45RO negativity and positive selection for CCR7 defined naive CD8 cells, a population that excluded terminally differentiated effector memory CD45RA+ cells. Produced via immunoSEQ multiplex PCR; TCRdb's table is partial and in-frame only. This sample carries around 2,100,000 clones, roughly 94% of them seen once, and the ten largest clones take under 1.5%. The sequenced material came from naive CD8+ T cells sorted from blood. Receptors originate from a man younger than 30 in good health.

V and J are TRBV28 and TRBJ1-5, with D maybe TRBD1 (5 bases). The length of the CDR3 is 12 residues. From germline, CDR1 is MDHEN and CDR2 SYDVKM. With 5 bases removed from V and 5 bases from J, the gap between germline ends came to 7 bases. The CDR3 coding sequence is TGTGCCAGCAGTCAGGGATATCAGCCCCAGCATTTT. Translating it yields CASSQGYQPQHF.

The V gene is TRBV6-5, the J gene TRBJ2-1; 10 positions agree with TRBD2. The CDR3 contains 13 residues. CDR1 is MNHEY, CDR2 SVGAGI, per germline. V lost 6 bases, J lost 8 bases, and 4 bases stayed unmatched. CDR3 DNA sequence: TGTGCCAGCAGGCCCGGGACTAGCGATGAGCAGTTCTTC. Translation gives CASRPGTSDEQFF.

The chain joins TRBV2 to TRBJ2-7; tentatively, D is TRBD1 or TRBD2 (7 bases each). CDR3 length equals 11 residues. V was clipped by 6 bases and J by 12 bases, with 15 bases between them. Germline CDR1 SNHLY, CDR2 FYNNEI. The CDR3 region is CASSPGGVWYF. Here the CDR3 DNA reads TGTGCCAGCAGCCCAGGGGGGGTTTGGTACTTC.

This clone has more than one count but fewer than ten. The chain combines TRBV2 with TRBJ1-2; D is perhaps TRBD1 (6 bases). The germline gives CDR1 SNHLY, CDR2 FYNNEI. The CDR3 totals 15 residues. V lost 4 bases and J lost 0, with 12 bases in between. CDR3 nucleotide sequence: TGTGCCAGCAGTGGGGTGGCAGGGGCTAACTATGGCTACACCTTC. Protein sequence: CASSGVAGANYGYTF.

This chain joins TRBV2 and TRBJ2-7, with 9 bases identical to TRBD1. The junction had 8 bases not matched to a gene; V was cut back by 7 bases and J by 4 bases. The CDR3 length is 14 residues. The V gene's germline CDR1 is SNHLY and CDR2 FYNNEI. DNA of the CDR3: TGTGCCAGCACCCGGACAGGGGTCTCGTACGAGCAGTACTTC. The encoded protein is CASTRTGVSYEQYF.

The J gene is TRBJ1-1, the V gene TRBV7-9, with TRBD1 identical over 8 bases. Unmatched junction bases numbered 5, after V lost 6 bases and J lost 5 bases. In germline, CDR1 is SEHNR, CDR2 FQNEAQ (reference sequence). CDR3 length: 13 residues. CDR3 in amino acids: CASRGRGLTEAFF. CDR3 sequence (DNA): TGTGCCAGCAGGGGCAGGGGGCTGACTGAAGCTTTCTTT.

Remarks on this clone: An end of the junction differs from the germline gene, which may be a read error. The chain links TRBV13 to TRBJ2-5; 9 nucleotides match TRBD1. The CDR3 spans 14 residues. The germline CDR1 and CDR2 sequences are PRHDT and FYEKMQ (reference sequence). Here the CDR3 DNA reads TGTGCCAGCAGCATAGGGACAGGGAAAGAGACCCAGTACTTC. Protein: CASSIGTGKETQYF. The entire variable domain, with the rest obtained from reference TRBV13 and TRBJ2-5, is as follows: AAGVIQSPRHLIKEKRETATLKCYPIPRHDTVYWYQQGPGQDPQFLISFYEKMQSDKGSIPDRFSAQQFSDYHSELNMSSLELGDSALYFCASSIGTGKETQYFGPGTRLLVL.

This chain uses TRBV4-1 with TRBJ2-7; the D is unclear. Germline V lookup: CDR1 MGHRA, CDR2 YSYEKL. This CDR3 is 13 amino acids long. V lost 1 base and J lost 6, with 10 bases in between. Written as DNA, the CDR3 is TGCGCCAGCAGCCAAGGCCTTACGGGCGAGCAGTACTTC. Protein sequence: CASSQGLTGEQYF.

The chain couples TRBV4-2 to TRBJ2-7, with no clear D. Germline-derived CDR1 and CDR2 are LGHNA and YNFKEQ. This CDR3 contains 13 residues. V was clipped by 11 bases and J by 3 bases, with 17 bases between them. The DNA for the CDR3 is TGTGCCCTGCCGCGGTGTAAACACTACGAGCAGTACTTC. This sequence encodes CALPRCKHYEQYF.

DNA for the CDR3: TGTGCCAGTAGTATGACAGTTACCGGGGAGCTGTTTTTT. Translation gives CASSMTVTGELFF. This sequence joins TRBV19 and TRBJ2-2, with D possibly matching TRBD1 (5 bases). V was cut by 3 bases and J by 5 bases, with 7 bases left in between. Germline V gives CDR1 LNHDA, CDR2 SQIVND (reference sequence). There are 13 residues in the CDR3. Together with reference TRBV19 and TRBJ2-2, the CDR3 gives the full variable domain: DGGITQSPKYLFRKEGQNVTLSCEQNLNHDAMYWYRQDPGQGLRLIYYSQIVNDFQKGDIAEGYSVSREKKESFPLTVTSAQKNPTAFYLCASSMTVTGELFFGEGSRLTVL.